Sequencing of this TCR beta chain was carried out in a study of T cell repertoires in cytomegalovirus infection. Whole-study context: CMV infection plus the matching HLA type was flagged by public TCR beta signatures. Overall study findings and caveats: Predominance within the ex vivo response was attributable to HLA-C-restricted CMV-specific TCR beta clonotypes.

MiXCR, applied by TCRdb to the reads, yields one record per CDR3 protein. Among roughly 640,000 distinct CDR3 sequences listed, approximately 24% were seen once. This clonotype showed up many times. Its antigen remains unknown. CDR3 length: 12 amino acids. V was shortened by 6 bases and J by 1 base, with 6 bases between the two germline ends. The receptor was isolated from a human donor in good health (CMV status not recorded). Some clones in this sample may be carry-over from other donors' samples. The V gene is TRBV12-3 or TRBV12-4, the J gene TRBJ1-1; D remains ambiguous. Sample: CD8+ T cells from PBMCs. The CDR3 DNA sequence: TGTGCCAGCAGGGAGGGGAACACTGAAGCTTTCTTT. Its translation is CASREGNTEAFF.